One and the same sample provided the 15 T cell receptor beta chains below, sequenced in a study of identical twins. TCRdb re-called the 5' RACE reads with MiXCR, one entry per CDR3 protein. The data contain about 690,000 distinct CDR3 sequences, around 21% of them seen just once; the ten biggest clones take up about 4.3%. These data are also associated with another study on T cells expressing NK-cell markers.

Material for sequencing was PBMCs. The receptors derive from a woman between 18 and 29 years old in good health.

DNA for the CDR3: TGTGCCAGCAGTCACAGGGTTCGCGAGCAGTACTTC. It encodes CASSHRVREQYF. This chain uses TRBV6-2 or TRBV6-3 with TRBJ2-7; D perhaps matches TRBD1 (6 bases). Trimming shortened V by 5 bases and J by 6 bases, and 11 bases separated the two germline ends. CDR1 MNHEY and CDR2 SVGEGT come from the germline V gene. The CDR3 runs 12 residues.

Comments on this clonotype: The junction and the germline gene differ at one end; a read error may be behind it. This rearrangement joins TRBV20-1 to TRBJ2-1; TRBD2 agrees at 10 bases. This CDR3 region has 15 residues. Germline loops: CDR1 DFQATT, CDR2 SNEGSKA (reference sequence). The CDR3 spells CSARDLAGDYDEQFF. CDR3 bases: TGCAGTGCTAGAGATCTAGCGGGGGACTACGATGAGCAGTTCTTC.

This clonotype was observed a handful of times. This chain joins TRBV9 and TRBJ1-5, with D perhaps matching TRBD1 (6 bases). The V and J ends lost 4 bases and 11 bases respectively, with 19 bases between them. The CDR3 loop spans 14 amino acids. Germline CDR1 is SGDLS and CDR2 is YYNGEE. CDR3 protein: CASSQGHGGGAQHF. Written as DNA, the CDR3 is TGTGCCAGCAGCCAGGGACACGGTGGGGGAGCCCAGCATTTT. The entire variable domain, with the rest obtained from reference TRBV9 and TRBJ1-5, is as follows: DSGVTQTPKHLITATGQRVTLRCSPRSGDLSVYWYQQSLDQGLQFLIQYYNGEERAKGNILERFSAQQFPDLHSELNLSSLELGDSALYFCASSQGHGGGAQHFGDGTRLSIL.

In its sample, this clonotype was seen a few times. CDR3 residues: CASSPRTVQETQYF. In DNA form, the CDR3 reads TGTGCCAGCTCACCCCGGACAGTTCAAGAGACCCAGTACTTC. The J gene is TRBJ2-5, the V gene TRBV18; D might be TRBD1 (6 bases). V lost 3 bases and J lost 2, with 10 bases in between. This CDR3 has 14 amino acids. Per germline, CDR1 KGHSH and CDR2 LQKENI. Based on the CDR3 plus reference TRBV18 and TRBJ2-5, the full variable domain is NAGVMQNPRHLVRRRGQEARLRCSPMKGHSHVYWYRQLPEEGLKFMVYLQKENIIDESGMPKERFSAEFPKEGPSILRIQQVVRGDSAAYFCASSPRTVQETQYFGPGTRLLVL.

The chain links TRBV28 to TRBJ2-7; TRBD1 aligns across 11 bases. CDR1 is MDHEN and CDR2 is SYDVKM in the germline V gene. This CDR3 region has 14 residues. Germline trimming cut 2 bases from V and 6 bases from J; bases unmatched to any gene: 3. The CDR3 region is CASSLGGQGGEQYF. The CDR3 coding sequence is TGTGCCAGCAGTTTAGGGGGACAGGGGGGCGAGCAGTACTTC. The whole variable domain, remainder taken from reference TRBV28 and TRBJ2-7, is DVKVTQSSRYLVKRTGEKVFLECVQDMDHENMFWYRQDPGLGLRLIYFSYDVKMKEKGDIPEGYSVSREKKERFSLILESASTNQTSMYLCASSLGGQGGEQYFGPGTRLTVT.

The chain combines TRBV12-3 or TRBV12-4 with TRBJ1-2, with 9 bases lining up with TRBD1. The CDR3 is made up of 14 amino acids. V lost 2 bases and J lost 3; bases outside the gene matches: 1. The DNA for the CDR3 is TGTGCCAGCAGTTTAAGGACAGGGGACTATGGCTACACCTTC. Translated: CASSLRTGDYGYTF.

The table lists this clonotype with many counts. The CDR3 region is CASSVDLKNTGGYTF. The CDR3 DNA is TGTGCCAGCAGCGTAGATCTGAAGAACACTGGGGGCTACACCTTC. The chain carries TRBV9 and TRBJ1-2; D gene unclear. V was pared by 0 bases and J by 8 bases, with 17 bases between. This CDR3 is 15 amino acids long. Germline CDR1 SGDLS, CDR2 YYNGEE.

This chain uses TRBV13 with TRBJ2-6; weak D call: TRBD2 (10 bases). The CDR3 consists of 22 residues. The germline V and J ends were trimmed by 8 bases and 0 bases, with 32 bases remaining between them. Per germline, CDR1 PRHDT and CDR2 FYEKMQ (reference sequence). CDR3 DNA: TGTGCCAGCTGCGCCGGGACAGGGCGACGGACTAGCGGAGCCTCTGGGGCCAACGTCCTGACTTTC. It codes for CASCAGTGRRTSGASGANVLTF.

The gene calls are TRBV9 and TRBJ1-2; 7 bases are a match to TRBD1. This CDR3 is built from 15 residues. The germline CDR1 and CDR2 sequences are SGDLS and YYNGEE. Unmatched junction bases numbered 6, after V lost 1 base and J lost 3 bases. The CDR3 loop is CASSVPPTGDYGYTF. The CDR3 bases are TGTGCCAGCAGCGTACCCCCCACAGGGGACTATGGCTACACCTTC.

This clonotype has just a few counts. The gene calls are TRBV29-1 and TRBJ2-4; 12 nucleotides agree with TRBD1. The CDR3 runs 16 residues. Germline assignment: CDR1 SQVTM and CDR2 ANQGSEA. V shed 6 bases and J 6 bases; nucleotides not matched to a gene: 12. The CDR3 reads CSVILGQGAWVNIQYF. In nucleotides, the CDR3 is TGCAGCGTCATCTTGGGACAGGGGGCCTGGGTAAACATTCAGTACTTC.

This clonotype has ten or more counts. V usage is TRBV5-6 and J usage is TRBJ2-2, with no clear D. The CDR3 consists of 13 residues. Germline CDR1 is SGHDT and CDR2 is YYEEEE. V gave up 1 base and J gave up 3 bases, with 4 bases separating them. The CDR3 DNA follows: TGTGCCAGCAGCTTGCGATACACCGGGGAGCTGTTTTTT. This gives the protein CASSLRYTGELFF.

Only a few counts were recorded for this clonotype. This sequence joins TRBV29-1 and TRBJ2-5, with D hard to call. The germline CDR1 and CDR2 sequences are SQVTM and ANQGSEA. The ends were cut back, 5 bases at V and 7 bases at J, with 17 bases in the middle. There are 13 residues in the CDR3. The CDR3 nucleotides read TGCAGCGTTTGGAGTCTTGAGGACGGGACCCAGTACTTC. Amino acids: CSVWSLEDGTQYF.

The chain is built from TRBV20-1 and TRBJ2-3; unclear D gene. This CDR3 has 15 residues. Looked up from germline, CDR1 is DFQATT and CDR2 is SNEGSKA (reference sequence). The V end was cut by 0 bases, the J end by 4 bases, with 14 bases between. CDR3 DNA: TGCAGTGCTAGAGATCCTAGTGCTCGCCCAGATACGCAGTATTTT. Translating it yields CSARDPSARPDTQYF.

V gene TRBV29-1 combines with J gene TRBJ2-1, with D tentatively TRBD2 (5 bases). V shed 4 bases and J shed 5 bases, with 12 bases lying between them. The CDR3 has 13 residues. CDR1 and CDR2 (germline): SQVTM, ANQGSEA. The CDR3 loop reads CSVGTSGDNEQFF. DNA of the CDR3: TGCAGCGTTGGGACTTCTGGGGACAATGAGCAGTTCTTC.

Only a few counts were recorded for this clonotype. CDR3 sequence reads: CSATNHRGDTEAFF. CDR3 nucleotide sequence: TGCAGTGCTACCAACCACAGGGGGGACACTGAAGCTTTCTTT. This chain joins TRBV20-1 and TRBJ1-1; TRBD1 matches at 8 bases. Losses at the gene ends were 4 bases for V and 3 bases for J; bases not matched to a gene: 7. CDR1 and CDR2 (germline): DFQATT, SNEGSKA (reference sequence). This CDR3 is 14 amino acids long.